This T cell receptor beta chain came from a study of cytomegalovirus exposure and HLA in healthy donors. As to this clone: One end of the junction is discordant with germline, which a read error may explain.

The length of the CDR3 is 15 residues. Germline values: CDR1 LNHDA, CDR2 SQIVND (reference sequence). Primers: 60 Vbeta forward and 13 Jbeta reverse. Some clones are missing from TCRdb's copy, which holds only in-frame ones; the method was immunoSEQ multiplex PCR. The sample holds roughly 100,000 clones, approximately 87% seen once. Material: PBMCs. The source of this sequence is a man in his forties in good health and CMV-seronegative. The chain is built from TRBV19 and TRBJ2-5; D might be TRBD2 (6 bases). CDR3 DNA: TGTGCCAGTAGTACCAACCGCCAGACTAGAGAGACACAGTACTTC. As protein: CASSTNRQTRETQYF.